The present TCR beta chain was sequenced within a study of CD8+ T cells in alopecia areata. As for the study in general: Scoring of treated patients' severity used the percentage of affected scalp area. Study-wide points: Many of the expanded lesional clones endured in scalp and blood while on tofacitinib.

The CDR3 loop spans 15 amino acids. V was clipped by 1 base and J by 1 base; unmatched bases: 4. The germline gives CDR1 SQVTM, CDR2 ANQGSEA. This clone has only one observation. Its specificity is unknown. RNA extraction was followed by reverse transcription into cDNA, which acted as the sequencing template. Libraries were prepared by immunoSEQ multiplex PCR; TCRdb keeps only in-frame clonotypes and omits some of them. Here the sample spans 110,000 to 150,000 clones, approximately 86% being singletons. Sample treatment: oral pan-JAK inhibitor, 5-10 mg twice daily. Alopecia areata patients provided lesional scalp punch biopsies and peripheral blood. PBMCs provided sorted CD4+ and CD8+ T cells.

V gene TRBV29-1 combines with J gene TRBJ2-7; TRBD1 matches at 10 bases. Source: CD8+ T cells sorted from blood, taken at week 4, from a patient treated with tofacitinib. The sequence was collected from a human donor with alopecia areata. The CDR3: CSVEVWDRGSYEQYF. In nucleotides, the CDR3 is TGCAGCGTTGAAGTTTGGGACAGGGGTTCCTACGAGCAGTACTTC.